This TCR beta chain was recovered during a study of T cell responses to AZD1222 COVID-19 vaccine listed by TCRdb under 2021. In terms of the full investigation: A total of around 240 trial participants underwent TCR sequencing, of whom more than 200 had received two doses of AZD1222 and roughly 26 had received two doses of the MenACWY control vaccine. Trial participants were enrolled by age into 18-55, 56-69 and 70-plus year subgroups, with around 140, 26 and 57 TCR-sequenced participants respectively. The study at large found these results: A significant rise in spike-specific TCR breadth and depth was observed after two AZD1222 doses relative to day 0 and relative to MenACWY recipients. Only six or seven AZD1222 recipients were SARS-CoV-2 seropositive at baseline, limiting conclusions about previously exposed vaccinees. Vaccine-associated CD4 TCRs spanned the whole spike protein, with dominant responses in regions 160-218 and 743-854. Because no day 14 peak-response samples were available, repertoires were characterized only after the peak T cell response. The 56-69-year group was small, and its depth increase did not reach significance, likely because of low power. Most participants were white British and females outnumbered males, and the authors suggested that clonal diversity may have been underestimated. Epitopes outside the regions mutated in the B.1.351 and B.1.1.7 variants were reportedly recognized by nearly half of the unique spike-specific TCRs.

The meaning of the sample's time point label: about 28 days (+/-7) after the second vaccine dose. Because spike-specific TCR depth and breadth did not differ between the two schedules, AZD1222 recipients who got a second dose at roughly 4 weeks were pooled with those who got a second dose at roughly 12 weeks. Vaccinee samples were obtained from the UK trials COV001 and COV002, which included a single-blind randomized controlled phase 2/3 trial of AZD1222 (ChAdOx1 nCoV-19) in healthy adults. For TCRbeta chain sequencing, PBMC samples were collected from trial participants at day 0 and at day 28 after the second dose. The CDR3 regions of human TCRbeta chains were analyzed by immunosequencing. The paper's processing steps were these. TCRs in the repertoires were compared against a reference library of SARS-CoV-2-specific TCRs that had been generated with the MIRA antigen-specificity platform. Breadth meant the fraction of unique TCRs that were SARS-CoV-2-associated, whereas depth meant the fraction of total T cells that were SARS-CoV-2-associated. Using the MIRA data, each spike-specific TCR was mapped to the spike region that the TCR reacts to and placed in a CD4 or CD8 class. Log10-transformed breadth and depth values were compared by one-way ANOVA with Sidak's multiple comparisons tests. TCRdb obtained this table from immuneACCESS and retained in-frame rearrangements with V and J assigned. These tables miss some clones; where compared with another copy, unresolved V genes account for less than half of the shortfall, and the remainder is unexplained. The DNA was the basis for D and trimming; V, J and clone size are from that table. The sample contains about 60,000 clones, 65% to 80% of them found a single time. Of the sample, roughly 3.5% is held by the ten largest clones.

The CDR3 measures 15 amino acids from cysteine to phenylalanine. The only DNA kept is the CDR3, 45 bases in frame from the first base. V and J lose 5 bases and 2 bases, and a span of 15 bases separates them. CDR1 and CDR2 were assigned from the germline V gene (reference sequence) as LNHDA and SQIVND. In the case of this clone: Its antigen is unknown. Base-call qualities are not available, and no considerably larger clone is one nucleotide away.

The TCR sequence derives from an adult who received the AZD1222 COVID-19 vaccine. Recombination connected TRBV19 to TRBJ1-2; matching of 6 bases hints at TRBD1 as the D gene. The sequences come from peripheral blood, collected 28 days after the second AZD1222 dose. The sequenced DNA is TGTGCCAGTAGTCGCGAACAGGGATTCAACTATGGCTACACCTTC. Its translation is CASSREQGFNYGYTF.